This T cell receptor (beta chain) was sequenced during a study of chemoradiotherapy in HPV16-positive cancers (dated by TCRdb to 2022 to 2024). Regarding the study in general: Candidate HPV-specific T-cell clones and common TCR motifs were defined by functional T-cell assays performed on cells from two HPV16-positive patients. Whether T-cell immunity against the HPV oncoproteins E6 and E7 changes during chemoradiotherapy and whether survival is affected by this immunity were examined in the study. TCR repertoires from some 89 patients with HPV-related cancers were then used to track the candidate HPV-specific TCRs and motifs.

V is reduced by 8 bases and J by 4 bases, leaving a spacing of 15 bases between them. The germline V gene yields KGHSH for CDR1 and LQKENI for CDR2. The CDR3 runs 14 residues from the cysteine to the phenylalanine. Left in the record is the CDR3 DNA by itself, 42 bases read in frame from the first base. The paper's findings and limits, for the study overall: In HPV16-positive patients, expansion of HPV-responsive T cells during chemoradiotherapy was associated with improved recurrence-free survival. Expansion of candidate HPV-specific clones and E7-related TCR motifs was observed in the tumor microenvironment during treatment, whereas no such expansion was observed for non-HPV-specific T cells. The survival association was reported for HPV16-positive patients, and the functional definition of HPV-specific T cells was derived from only two HPV16-positive patients.

Repertoires were sampled repeatedly over the course of chemoradiotherapy, so clonal expansion could be followed in the tumor microenvironment. Library construction relied on the immunoSEQ multiplex PCR assay. TCRdb re-hosts the immuneACCESS table, in-frame sequences only. Its copies lack some clones; in the studies checked, an unresolved V gene accounts for under half of them, and the cause for the rest is not known. This sample is represented by fewer than 6,500 clones; approximately 82% of them were singletons. 9% of the sample rests with the top ten. Concerning this clone: The target of this receptor is not known. Base qualities are missing; no much larger clone stands one base away.

This chain is built from TRBV18 and TRBJ1-3, with a tentative D gene TRBD1 over 5 matching bases. The sample consisted of tumor tissue, taken from a patient who underwent chemoradiotherapy. The origin of this receptor is a human donor with HPV-associated anogenital cancer. The CDR3 is CASTDQGPGNTIYF. Read as DNA, the sequence is TGTGCCAGCACCGACCAGGGTCCGGGAAACACCATATATTTT.